The sequence of this T cell receptor beta chain was determined in a study of blood T cells in healthy people across ages. The authors ran a second PCR of roughly 6 to 12 cycles using a sample-barcoded 5' primer and a J-beta primer mix. One entry per CDR3 protein results from TCRdb running MiXCR on the 5' RACE reads. Of around 1,500,000 distinct CDR3 sequences listed, roughly 40% were seen once; the top ten hold less than 8%. Germline V gives CDR1 SGHRS, CDR2 YFSETQ. This CDR3 has 16 amino acids. The receptor was isolated from a woman in her late teens or twenties in good health. This chain links TRBV5-1 with TRBJ2-4; D gene ambiguous. With the DNA end fitting TRBJ2-7 better, the J assignment may be wrong. The sequencing sample was made of blood. The CDR3: CASSGQEVRPTYEQYF. The CDR3 DNA sequence: TGCGCCAGCAGCGGTCAAGAAGTCCGTCCTACCTACGAGCAGTACTTC.